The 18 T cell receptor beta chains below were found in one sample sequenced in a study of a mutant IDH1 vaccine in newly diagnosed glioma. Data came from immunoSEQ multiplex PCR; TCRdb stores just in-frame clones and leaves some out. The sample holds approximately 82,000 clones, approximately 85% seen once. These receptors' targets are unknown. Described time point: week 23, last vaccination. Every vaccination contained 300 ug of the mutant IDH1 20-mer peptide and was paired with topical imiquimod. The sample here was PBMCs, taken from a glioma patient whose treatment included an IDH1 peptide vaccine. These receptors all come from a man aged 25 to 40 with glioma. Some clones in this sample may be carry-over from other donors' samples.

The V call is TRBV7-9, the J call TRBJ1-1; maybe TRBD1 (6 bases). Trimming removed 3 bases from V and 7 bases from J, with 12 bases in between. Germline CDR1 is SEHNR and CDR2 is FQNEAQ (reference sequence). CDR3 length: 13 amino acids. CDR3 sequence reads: CASSFGGQGEAFF. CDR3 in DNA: TGTGCCAGCAGCTTTGGGGGGCAGGGTGAAGCTTTCTTT.

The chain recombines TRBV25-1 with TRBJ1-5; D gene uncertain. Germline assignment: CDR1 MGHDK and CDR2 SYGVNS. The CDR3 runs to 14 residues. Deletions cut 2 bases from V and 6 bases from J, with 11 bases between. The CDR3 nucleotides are TGTGCCAGCAGTGAAAGTCGTACCACTCAGCCCCAGCATTTT. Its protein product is CASSESRTTQPQHF.

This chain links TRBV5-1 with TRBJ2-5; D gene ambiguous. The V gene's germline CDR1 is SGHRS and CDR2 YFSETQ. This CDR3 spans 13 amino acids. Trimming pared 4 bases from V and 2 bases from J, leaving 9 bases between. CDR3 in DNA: TGCGCCAGCAGCCTAACTTTACAAGAGACCCAGTACTTC. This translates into CASSLTLQETQYF.

The chain's CDR3 is CASSMGSQPQHF. CDR3 DNA: TGTGCCAGTAGTATGGGGTCTCAGCCCCAGCATTTT. V is TRBV19 and J is TRBJ1-5, with D hard to call. Germline lookup yields CDR1 LNHDA and CDR2 SQIVND (reference sequence). V lost 3 bases and J 6 bases, leaving 6 bases between the germline ends. This CDR3 comprises 12 residues.

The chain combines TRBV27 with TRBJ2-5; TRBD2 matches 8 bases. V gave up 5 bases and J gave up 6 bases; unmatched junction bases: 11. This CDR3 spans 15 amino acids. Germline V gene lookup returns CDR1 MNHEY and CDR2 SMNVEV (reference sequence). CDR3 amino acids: CASSNFGGGAKTQYF. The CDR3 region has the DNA TGTGCCAGCAGTAACTTCGGGGGGGGCGCGAAGACCCAGTACTTC.

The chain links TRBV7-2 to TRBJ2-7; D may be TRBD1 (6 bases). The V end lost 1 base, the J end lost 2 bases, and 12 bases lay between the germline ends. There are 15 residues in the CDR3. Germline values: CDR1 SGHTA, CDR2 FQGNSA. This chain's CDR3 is CASSLGYTGPYEQYF. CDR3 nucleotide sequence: TGTGCCAGCAGCTTAGGATACACAGGGCCCTACGAGCAGTACTTC.

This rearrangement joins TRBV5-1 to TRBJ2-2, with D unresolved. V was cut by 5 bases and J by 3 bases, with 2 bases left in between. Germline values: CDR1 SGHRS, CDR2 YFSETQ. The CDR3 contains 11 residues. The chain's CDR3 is CASRDTGELFF. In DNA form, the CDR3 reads TGCGCCAGCAGGGACACCGGGGAGCTGTTTTTT.

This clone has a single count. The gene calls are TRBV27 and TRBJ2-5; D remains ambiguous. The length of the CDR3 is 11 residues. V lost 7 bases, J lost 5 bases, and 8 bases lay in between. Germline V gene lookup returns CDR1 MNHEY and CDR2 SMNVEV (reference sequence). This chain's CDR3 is CASILGETQYF. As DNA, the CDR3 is TGTGCCAGCATCCTTGGGGAGACCCAGTACTTC.

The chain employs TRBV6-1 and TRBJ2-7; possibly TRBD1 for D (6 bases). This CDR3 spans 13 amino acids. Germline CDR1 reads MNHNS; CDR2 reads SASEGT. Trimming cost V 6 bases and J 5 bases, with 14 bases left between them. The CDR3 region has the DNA TGTGCCAGCAGGGAACCCGGGACAAACGAGCAGTACTTC. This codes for CASREPGTNEQYF.

Here the CDR3 DNA reads TGCGCCAGCAGCCAATTAGCCCTCGTTGAGACCCAGTACTTC. It specifies CASSQLALVETQYF. The V gene is TRBV4-1, the J gene TRBJ2-5; D is uncertain. The V end was cut by 2 bases, the J end by 5 bases, with 12 bases between. CDR3 size: 14 residues. Germline V gene sequence: CDR1 MGHRA, CDR2 YSYEKL.

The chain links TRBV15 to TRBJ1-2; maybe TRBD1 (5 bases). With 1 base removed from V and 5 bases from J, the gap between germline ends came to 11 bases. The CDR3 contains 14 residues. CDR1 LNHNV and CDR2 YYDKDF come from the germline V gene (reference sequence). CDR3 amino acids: CATSRARDGYGYTF. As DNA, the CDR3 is TGTGCCACCAGCAGAGCCAGGGACGGGTATGGCTACACCTTC.

The CDR3 DNA is TGTGCCAGCAATAAGGACAGCACAGATACGCAGTATTTT. Amino acids: CASNKDSTDTQYF. The V call is TRBV6-1, the J call TRBJ2-3; D unresolved. CDR3 length: 13 amino acids. Trimming took 7 bases from V and 0 from J, leaving 8 bases between them. Germline-derived CDR1 and CDR2 are MNHNS and SASEGT.

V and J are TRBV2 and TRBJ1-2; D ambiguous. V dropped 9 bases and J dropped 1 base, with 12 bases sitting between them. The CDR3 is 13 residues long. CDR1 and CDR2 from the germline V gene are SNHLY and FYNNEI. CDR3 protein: CARRTQDNYGYTF. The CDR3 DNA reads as TGTGCCAGAAGAACTCAGGATAACTATGGCTACACCTTC.

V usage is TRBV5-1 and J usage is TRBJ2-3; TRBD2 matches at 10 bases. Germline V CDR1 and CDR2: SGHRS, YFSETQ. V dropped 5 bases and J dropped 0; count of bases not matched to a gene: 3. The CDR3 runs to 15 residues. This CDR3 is CASSSTSGSTDTQYF. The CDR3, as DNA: TGCGCCAGCAGTTCGACTAGCGGGAGCACAGATACGCAGTATTTT. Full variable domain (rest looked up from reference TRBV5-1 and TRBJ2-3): KAGVTQTPRYLIKTRGQQVTLSCSPISGHRSVSWYQQTPGQGLQFLFEYFSETQRNKGNFPGRFSGRQFSNSRSEMNVSTLELGDSALYLCASSSTSGSTDTQYFGPGTRLTVL.

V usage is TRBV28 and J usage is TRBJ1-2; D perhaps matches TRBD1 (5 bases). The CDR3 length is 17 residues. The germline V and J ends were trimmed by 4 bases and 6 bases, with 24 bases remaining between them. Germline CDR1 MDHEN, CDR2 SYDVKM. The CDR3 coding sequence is TGTGCCAGCAGTTCCAGGGACGCCCGACAGCGAAACAATGGCTACACCTTC. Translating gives CASSSRDARQRNNGYTF.

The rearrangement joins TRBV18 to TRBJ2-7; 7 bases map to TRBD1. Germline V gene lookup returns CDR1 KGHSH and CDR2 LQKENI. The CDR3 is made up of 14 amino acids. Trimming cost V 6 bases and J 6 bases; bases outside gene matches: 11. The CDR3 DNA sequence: TGTGCCAGCTCCCAGGGACAGTCGGTGTTCGAGCAGTACTTC. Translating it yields CASSQGQSVFEQYF. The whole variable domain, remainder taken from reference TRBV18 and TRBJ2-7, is NAGVMQNPRHLVRRRGQEARLRCSPMKGHSHVYWYRQLPEEGLKFMVYLQKENIIDESGMPKERFSAEFPKEGPSILRIQQVVRGDSAAYFCASSQGQSVFEQYFGPGTRLTVT.

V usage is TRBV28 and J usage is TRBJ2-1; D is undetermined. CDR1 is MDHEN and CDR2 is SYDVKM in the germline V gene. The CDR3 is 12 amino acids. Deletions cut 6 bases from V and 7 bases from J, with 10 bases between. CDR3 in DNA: TGTGCCAGCAGACCTCCCGCGAATGAGCAGTTCTTC. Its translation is CASRPPANEQFF.

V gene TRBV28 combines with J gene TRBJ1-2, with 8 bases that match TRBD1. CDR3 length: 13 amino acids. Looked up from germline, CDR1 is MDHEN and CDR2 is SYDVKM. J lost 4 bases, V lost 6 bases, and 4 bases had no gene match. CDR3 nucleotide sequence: TGTGCCAGCAGAACCCAGGGGGCCTATGGCTACACCTTC. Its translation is CASRTQGAYGYTF.